This record concerns one T cell receptor beta chain sequence. This specimen comes from a study of T cell repertoires in cytomegalovirus infection. From the reads, TCRdb called clonotypes with MiXCR, one entry per CDR3 protein. Of over 450,000 distinct CDR3 sequences listed, about 11% were seen once; the top ten hold roughly 10%. V was trimmed by 3 bases and J by 4 bases, leaving 12 bases between them. The CDR3 has 14 amino acids. Germline V gene sequence: CDR1 SGHAT, CDR2 FQNNGV. The V gene is TRBV11-2, the J gene TRBJ2-5; D is uncertain. Sequenced sample: PBMCs. This sequence was found in a human donor in good health (CMV status not recorded). Some clones in this sample may be carry-over from other donors' samples. The CDR3 DNA reads as TGTGCCAGCAGCTTGACCGACTGGGGAGAGACCCAGTACTTC. Protein product: CASSLTDWGETQYF. Complete variable domain (other parts from reference TRBV11-2 and TRBJ2-5): EAGVAQSPRYKIIEKRQSVAFWCNPISGHATLYWYQQILGQGPKLLIQFQNNGVVDDSQLPKDRFSAERLKGVDSTLKIQPAKLEDSAVYLCASSLTDWGETQYFGPGTRLLVL.